The next 32 T cell receptor beta chains were all read from a single sample in a study of control samples from healthy donors and cancer patients. Profiling relied on immunoSEQ multiplex PCR, and the TCRdb table lists in-frame clones only, not all of them. The data contain around 53,000 clones, 80% to 90% of them singletons. Sequenced sample: PBMCs. These receptors came from a woman between 45 and 60 years old with lung cancer.

This sequence joins TRBV7-2 and TRBJ1-1; D is ambiguous. The V end was cut by 5 bases, the J end by 4 bases, with 5 bases between. Germline CDR1 reads SGHTA; CDR2 reads FQGNSA. The CDR3 covers 11 residues. Written as DNA, the CDR3 is TGTGCCAGCAGCCCCATCACTGAAGCTTTCTTT. Its translation is CASSPITEAFF.

The V call is TRBV19, the J call TRBJ2-7, with TRBD1 matching 8 bases. Trimming removed 5 bases from V and 3 bases from J; junction bases left unmatched: 12. Germline V gene data show CDR1 as LNHDA and CDR2 as SQIVND (reference sequence). The CDR3 sequence is 16 residues long. DNA of the CDR3: TGTGCCAGTAGTTTGGACTCCGGGACAGGCAGCTACGAGCAGTACTTC. It codes for CASSLDSGTGSYEQYF.

J is TRBJ2-3 and V is TRBV2, with 8 bases aligning to TRBD2. Germline V gene sequence: CDR1 SNHLY, CDR2 FYNNEI. V trimming: 7 bases; J trimming: 5 bases; junction bases outside the gene matches: 2. The CDR3 runs 12 residues. The CDR3 reads CASKREGDTQYF. The CDR3 DNA reads as TGTGCCAGCAAACGGGAGGGAGATACGCAGTATTTT.

This clone appeared a few times. The V call is TRBV19, the J call TRBJ1-5, with D uncertain. The V gene lost 5 bases and the J gene lost 7 bases, with 15 bases spanning the gap. CDR1 is LNHDA and CDR2 is SQIVND in the germline V gene (reference sequence). The CDR3 is made up of 14 amino acids. CDR3: CASSSLGIGQPQHF. In nucleotides, the CDR3 is TGTGCCAGTAGTTCCCTGGGGATCGGGCAGCCCCAGCATTTT.

The chain couples TRBV7-2 to TRBJ2-7, with TRBD2 identical over 8 bases. The junction had 4 bases not matched to a gene; V was cut back by 1 base and J by 2 bases. This CDR3 is 15 amino acids long. Germline V CDR1 and CDR2: SGHTA, FQGNSA. The CDR3 DNA reads as TGTGCCAGCAGCTTAGTGGCGGGGGGAACCTACGAGCAGTACTTC. Its protein is CASSLVAGGTYEQYF. The full variable domain, completed using reference TRBV7-2 and TRBJ2-7, is GAGVSQSPSNKVTEKGKDVELRCDPISGHTALYWYRQSLGQGLEFLIYFQGNSAPDKSGLPSDRFSAERTGGSVSTLTIQRTQQEDSAVYLCASSLVAGGTYEQYFGPGTRLTVT.

The chain is built from TRBV7-3 and TRBJ1-2; D remains ambiguous. Trimming left V 3 bases short and J 5 bases short, with 13 bases between. The CDR3 runs 14 residues. Germline loops: CDR1 SGHTA, CDR2 FQGTGA. The DNA of the CDR3 is TGTGCCAGCAGCTTCAATGGACCTGCGTATGGCTACACCTTC. It specifies CASSFNGPAYGYTF.

The chain recombines TRBV18 with TRBJ2-7; D gene ambiguous. CDR3 length: 14 residues. The V end was cut by 2 bases, the J end by 0 bases, with 8 bases between. CDR1 and CDR2 (germline): KGHSH, LQKENI. The CDR3 here is CASSPGMASYEQYF. CDR3 DNA: TGTGCCAGCTCACCAGGGATGGCCTCCTACGAGCAGTACTTC.

The chain uses TRBV11-3 and TRBJ1-2; 9 positions match TRBD1. The CDR3 spans 12 residues. With 5 bases clipped from V and 10 bases from J, the junction kept 5 bases outside the gene matches. Per the germline V gene, CDR1 is SGHNT and CDR2 is YENEEA. CDR3 DNA sequence: TGTGCCAGCAGCGACAGGGGGGACTTCTACACCTTC. It encodes CASSDRGDFYTF.

The gene calls are TRBV7-9 and TRBJ1-1, with D unclear. The germline V and J ends were trimmed by 5 bases and 5 bases, with 18 bases remaining between them. The CDR3 has 15 residues. Germline V gene sequence: CDR1 SEHNR, CDR2 FQNEAQ (reference sequence). The CDR3 loop is CASSPLSVGGTEAFF. DNA of the CDR3: TGTGCCAGCAGCCCACTGAGCGTGGGTGGTACTGAAGCTTTCTTT.

This rearrangement joins TRBV27 to TRBJ2-7; 7 bases map to TRBD1. CDR1 is MNHEY, CDR2 SMNVEV, per germline (reference sequence). After removal of 2 bases from V and 2 bases from J, the junction contained 12 bases not matched to a gene. The CDR3 consists of 17 residues. CDR3 residues: CASSLAAGTAEPYEQYF. CDR3 bases: TGTGCCAGCAGTTTAGCCGCCGGGACAGCCGAACCCTACGAGCAGTACTTC.

The V gene is TRBV19, the J gene TRBJ2-3; TRBD2 matches 8 bases. This CDR3 is 15 amino acids long. The J segment lost 0 bases and the V segment lost 5 bases, leaving 4 bases of the junction unmatched. The germline gives CDR1 LNHDA, CDR2 SQIVND (reference sequence). The CDR3: CASSGLARSTDTQYF. The CDR3 DNA follows: TGTGCCAGTAGTGGACTAGCCCGTAGCACAGATACGCAGTATTTT. Complete variable domain (other parts from reference TRBV19 and TRBJ2-3): DGGITQSPKYLFRKEGQNVTLSCEQNLNHDAMYWYRQDPGQGLRLIYYSQIVNDFQKGDIAEGYSVSREKKESFPLTVTSAQKNPTAFYLCASSGLARSTDTQYFGPGTRLTVL.

The chain employs TRBV5-4 and TRBJ2-5; 14 nucleotides line up with TRBD2. V was clipped by 4 bases and J by 5 bases; unmatched bases: 10. Germline V gene lookup returns CDR1 SGHNT and CDR2 YYREEE (reference sequence). CDR3 length: 17 amino acids. CDR3 in amino acids: CASSPGTSGGDGETQYF. The DNA for the CDR3 is TGTGCCAGCAGCCCGGGGACTAGCGGGGGTGATGGGGAGACCCAGTACTTC. Supplemented by reference TRBV5-4 and TRBJ2-5, the full variable domain reads ETGVTQSPTHLIKTRGQQVTLRCSSQSGHNTVSWYQQALGQGPQFIFQYYREEENGRGNFPPRFSGLQFPNYSSELNVNALELDDSALYLCASSPGTSGGDGETQYFGPGTRLLVL.

The J gene is TRBJ1-4, the V gene TRBV7-9; TRBD1 agrees at 8 bases. Germline V gives CDR1 SEHNR, CDR2 FQNEAQ (reference sequence). V lost 5 bases, J lost 8 bases, and 7 bases stayed unmatched. There are 14 residues in the CDR3. The CDR3 DNA sequence: TGTGCCAGCAGCAGCGGGACAGGTCAAGAAAAACTGTTTTTT. Amino acid sequence: CASSSGTGQEKLFF.

The gene calls are TRBV3-1 (or the pseudogene TRBV3-2) and TRBJ2-7; TRBD1 agrees at 10 bases. Germline V CDR1 and CDR2: LGHDT, YNNKEL (reference sequence). J lost 4 bases, V lost 3 bases, and 9 bases had no gene match. This CDR3 is built from 16 residues. Here the CDR3 reads CASSHFFRDRGYEQYF. The DNA of the CDR3 is TGTGCCAGCAGCCACTTTTTCCGGGACAGGGGATACGAGCAGTACTTC.

The chain uses TRBV6-5 and TRBJ1-2, with 8 bases matching TRBD1. Per germline, CDR1 MNHEY and CDR2 SVGAGI. CDR3 length: 14 amino acids. V lost 2 bases and J lost 3; bases outside the gene matches: 2. The CDR3 is CASSYKTGDYGYTF. The DNA of the CDR3 is TGTGCCAGCAGTTACAAGACAGGGGACTATGGCTACACCTTC.

This clone came up a few times. Other DNA sequences in the same sample also yield this CDR3. The rearrangement uses TRBV4-2 and TRBJ1-4, with D possibly matching TRBD1 (5 bases). Per the germline V gene, CDR1 is LGHNA and CDR2 is YNFKEQ. Trimming shortened V by 0 bases and J by 8 bases, and 10 bases separated the two germline ends. CDR3 length equals 14 residues. The CDR3, as DNA: TGTGCCAGCAGCCAAGACAGGGTCGGGGAAAAACTGTTTTTT. Amino acids: CASSQDRVGEKLFF.

The chain couples TRBV5-4 to TRBJ2-2, with D tentatively TRBD1 or TRBD2 (5 bases each). Germline CDR1 is SGHNT and CDR2 is YYREEE (reference sequence). CDR3 length: 15 amino acids. Trimming took 5 bases from V and 1 from J, leaving 12 bases between them. In DNA form, the CDR3 reads TGTGCCAGCAGTGGGGCAGGGAGGAACACCGGGGAGCTGTTTTTT. Translated: CASSGAGRNTGELFF. The full variable domain, its missing parts supplied by reference TRBV5-4 and TRBJ2-2, is ETGVTQSPTHLIKTRGQQVTLRCSSQSGHNTVSWYQQALGQGPQFIFQYYREEENGRGNFPPRFSGLQFPNYSSELNVNALELDDSALYLCASSGAGRNTGELFFGEGSRLTVL.

The chain has TRBV24-1 and TRBJ2-2, with D uncertain. V was trimmed by 3 bases and J by 6 bases, leaving 10 bases between them. The CDR3 runs 14 residues. Per the germline V gene, CDR1 is KGHDR and CDR2 is SFDVKD. CDR3 amino acids: CATSDHRDAGELFF. The CDR3 DNA follows: TGTGCCACCAGTGATCATAGGGATGCCGGGGAGCTGTTTTTT.

The rearrangement links TRBV4-1 to TRBJ2-2, with D tentatively TRBD2 (6 bases). The germline CDR1 and CDR2 sequences are MGHRA and YSYEKL. This CDR3 is 15 amino acids long. Trimming stripped 1 base from V and 7 bases from J, with 13 bases between. CDR3: CASSQAGLRGGELFF. The CDR3 DNA reads as TGCGCCAGCAGCCAAGCGGGACTCCGGGGCGGGGAGCTGTTTTTT.

The chain joins TRBV7-2 to TRBJ2-7; the D gene is possibly TRBD1 (6 bases). Germline V gives CDR1 SGHTA, CDR2 FQGNSA. The V end lost 4 bases, the J end lost 5 bases, and 15 bases lay between the germline ends. The CDR3 runs 14 residues. The DNA for the CDR3 is TGTGCCAGCAGCTCCTACAGGGTCGACAACGAGCAGTACTTC. Amino acid sequence: CASSSYRVDNEQYF.

This sequence joins TRBV7-2 and TRBJ2-7; D possibly matches TRBD1 or TRBD2 (5 bases each). Trimming took 5 bases from V and 0 from J, leaving 11 bases between them. CDR1 and CDR2 from the germline V gene are SGHTA and FQGNSA. The CDR3 sequence is 14 residues long. The DNA for the CDR3 is TGTGCCAGCAGCCGGGACCATAGCTCCTACGAGCAGTACTTC. It translates to CASSRDHSSYEQYF.

The chain employs TRBV5-5 and TRBJ1-1, with D maybe TRBD1 (6 bases). This CDR3 contains 16 residues. The germline V gene encodes CDR1 SGHKS and CDR2 YYEKEE (reference sequence). V was trimmed by 0 bases and J by 4 bases, leaving 16 bases between them. This CDR3 is CASSLAAGALGTEAFF. CDR3 sequence (DNA): TGTGCCAGCAGCTTGGCCGCGGGGGCTCTGGGCACTGAAGCTTTCTTT.

The chain combines TRBV7-2 with TRBJ1-1, with 7 bases matching TRBD1. V was pared by 0 bases and J by 4 bases, with 2 bases of the junction left unmatched. The CDR3 totals 14 residues. Per germline, CDR1 SGHTA and CDR2 FQGNSA. DNA of the CDR3: TGTGCCAGCAGCTTAGCCCGACAGGGCACTGAAGCTTTCTTT. The encoded protein is CASSLARQGTEAFF.

The V call is TRBV6-5, the J call TRBJ1-2; D not certain. Germline CDR1 reads MNHEY; CDR2 reads SVGAGI. Trimming pared 7 bases from V and 4 bases from J, leaving 7 bases between. The CDR3 has 11 amino acids. CDR3 sequence reads: CASNTAYGYTF. CDR3 sequence (DNA): TGTGCCAGCAACACGGCCTATGGCTACACCTTC.

This chain uses TRBV12-3 or TRBV12-4 with TRBJ1-2; D remains unclear. This CDR3 has 12 amino acids. The V gene lost 2 bases and the J gene lost 5 bases, with 6 bases spanning the gap. The CDR3 loop is CASSLLGYGYTF. The CDR3 coding sequence is TGTGCCAGCAGTTTATTGGGATATGGCTACACCTTC.

The chain is built from TRBV5-1 and TRBJ1-3; tentatively, D is TRBD1 (5 bases). The CDR3 totals 15 residues. V shed 4 bases and J shed 0 bases, with 11 bases lying between them. Germline CDR1 and CDR2: SGHRS and YFSETQ. CDR3 sequence (DNA): TGCGCCAGCAGCGCCGGGACGATCTCTGGAAACACCATATATTTT. Protein: CASSAGTISGNTIYF.

The chain uses TRBV5-4 and TRBJ1-6; no clear D. The CDR3 extends over 14 amino acids. V was shortened by 4 bases and J by 7 bases, with 12 bases between the two germline ends. The germline CDR1 and CDR2 sequences are SGHNT and YYREEE (reference sequence). CDR3 loop: CASSVRGSNSPLHF. The CDR3 DNA reads as TGTGCCAGCAGCGTCCGAGGTTCCAATTCACCCCTCCACTTT.

The V gene is TRBV5-1, the J gene TRBJ2-7; D assignment may be TRBD1 or TRBD2 (6 bases each). Trimming cost V 0 bases and J 6 bases, with 19 bases left between them. This CDR3 is built from 16 residues. CDR1 and CDR2 (germline): SGHRS, YFSETQ. The CDR3 bases are TGCGCCAGCAGCTTGGTACCGGGGGCGGAATACGCCGAGCAGTACTTC. Its protein product is CASSLVPGAEYAEQYF. Drawing the rest from reference TRBV5-1 and TRBJ2-7, the complete variable domain is KAGVTQTPRYLIKTRGQQVTLSCSPISGHRSVSWYQQTPGQGLQFLFEYFSETQRNKGNFPGRFSGRQFSNSRSEMNVSTLELGDSALYLCASSLVPGAEYAEQYFGPGTRLTVT.

The chain carries TRBV6-2 or TRBV6-3 and TRBJ1-2; the D is unclear. Germline loops: CDR1 MNHEY, CDR2 SVGEGT. This CDR3 contains 14 residues. Trimming shortened V by 0 bases and J by 4 bases, and 9 bases separated the two germline ends. The DNA of the CDR3 is TGTGCCAGCAGTTACTCGACTCCTCTCTATGGCTACACCTTC. Its translation: CASSYSTPLYGYTF.

The chain links TRBV18 to TRBJ1-1; weak D call: TRBD1 (5 bases). The germline CDR1 and CDR2 sequences are KGHSH and LQKENI. The V gene lost 2 bases and the J gene lost 2 bases, with 6 bases spanning the gap. The CDR3 extends over 13 amino acids. CDR3 sequence reads: CASSPGANTEAFF. In nucleotides, the CDR3 is TGTGCCAGCTCACCAGGGGCAAACACTGAAGCTTTCTTT. Looking up the rest from reference TRBV18 and TRBJ1-1 gives the full variable domain: NAGVMQNPRHLVRRRGQEARLRCSPMKGHSHVYWYRQLPEEGLKFMVYLQKENIIDESGMPKERFSAEFPKEGPSILRIQQVVRGDSAAYFCASSPGANTEAFFGQGTRLTVV.

The V call is TRBV9, the J call TRBJ1-1, with 8 bases identical to TRBD1. With 4 bases clipped from V and 4 bases from J, the junction kept 12 bases outside the gene matches. The length of the CDR3 is 16 residues. The germline gives CDR1 SGDLS, CDR2 YYNGEE. DNA for the CDR3: TGTGCCAGCAGCATAGGACAGGGAGGTTTGGGCACTGAAGCTTTCTTT. This codes for CASSIGQGGLGTEAFF.

This sequence joins TRBV9 and TRBJ1-2, with unresolved D. Trimming took off 0 bases at V and 5 bases at J, with 11 bases between the two ends. The CDR3 spans 14 residues. From germline, CDR1 is SGDLS and CDR2 YYNGEE. As DNA, the CDR3 is TGTGCCAGCAGCGTAGATCGAACAGAATATGGCTACACCTTC. As protein: CASSVDRTEYGYTF.